The present TCR beta chain was sequenced within a study of blood T cell repertoires in COVID-19 (dated by TCRdb to between 2020 and 2021). Concerning the study at large: Samples covering the acute and convalescent phases of COVID-19 were provided by collaborators in the United States, Italy and Spain. The samples were drawn from the first 160 participants of the ongoing ImmuneRACE study and from more than 1,000 subjects provided by 6 global collaborators. Where available, HLA class I and class II types were taken from metadata supplied by the sample provider and were not determined by assay-based typing. The prospective study material was composed of cDNA or gDNA derived from T cells, B-cell-depleted T cells, or PBMCs. A de-identified subject ID, COVID-19 status, age in years and sex were almost always included in the sample metadata. The repertoires were released in a freely available public database meant as a resource for research on the immune response to SARS-CoV-2. Deeply sampled blood TCRbeta repertoires from subjects exposed to, actively infected with, or recovered from COVID-19 were included in the dataset.

TCRbeta CDR3 regions were amplified from genomic DNA by means of the immunoSEQ Assay, a bias-controlled multiplex PCR. Per the source publication's procedure: Within the assay, amplification of reference gene primers was used to estimate how many nucleated cells each sample contained. Sequence reads were collapsed and filtered to measure the absolute abundance of every unique TCRbeta CDR3 rearrangement. For each sample, productive Simpson clonality was calculated as the square root of Simpson's diversity index across productive rearrangements. TCRdb holds this immuneACCESS table with in-frame rearrangements only. Some clones are missing; in checked studies, unresolved V genes explain under half, and the rest has no known cause. The V and J calls and clone size were taken over from that table, and D and trimming were inferred from the DNA. Counted in this sample were roughly 210,000 clones; roughly 80% of them appeared once. The ten largest make up 10% to 13% of the sample.

One collaborating source in Seattle enrolled patients during active infection and followed them longitudinally through the course of disease. Each collaborating institution followed its own protocols to collect whole blood in K2EDTA tubes. For TCRbeta analysis, collaborators shipped samples in one of three forms: frozen whole blood, isolated PBMCs, or DNA extracted from either of those sample types. Broader findings and caveats from the paper: How much clinical and demographic metadata was included differed by source and by participant, and the metadata was provided uncurated.

Concerning this clone itself: The specificity of this receptor is unknown. Nothing much larger sits one base from this clone, and base qualities are not available.

CDR1 and CDR2 were assigned from the germline V gene as MNHEY and SVGAGI. V and J are trimmed by 5 bases and 7 bases, and the gene matches miss 3 bases of the junction. The CDR3 starts with the cysteine, ends with the phenylalanine, and has 14 residues. This entry keeps only the CDR3 DNA: 42 bases, framed from base 1. This sequence originates from a woman of 80 years or more with COVID-19, enrolled during active disease. Recombination connected TRBV6-5 to TRBJ1-6, and TRBD1 aligns with 9 junction nucleotides. Sequencing was performed on peripheral blood. DNA sequence: TGTGCCAGCAGTAGCGGACAGGGGAATTCACCCCTCCACTTT. It is translated as CASSSGQGNSPLHF.